Below, one T cell receptor (beta chain) is given with its context. The antigen remains unidentified. A multiplex PCR was run with 60 Vbeta primers and 13 Jbeta primers. Clones were read by immunoSEQ multiplex PCR, and TCRdb kept only the in-frame ones, dropping some. The profile covers about 190,000 clones, with approximately 78% appearing a single time and roughly 0.73% taken by the ten largest. This sample stems from a study of cytomegalovirus exposure and HLA in healthy donors. As for the study in general: Previous work identified 100 million or so unique TCR beta sequences from about 179 million T cells. There were approximately 400 genotyped donors. Of these, roughly 84% fell in the genetic ancestry cluster associated with self-reported Caucasian donors.

Study-wide points: The likely origin of a cluster of highly shared sequence variants was a sequencing artifact. Previously analyzed data showed that most TCR beta V segments were productive at a frequency of about 87% or about 30%.

This TCR derives from a woman under 30 in good health and CMV-seronegative. Sequencing was done on a sample of PBMCs.

The DNA of the CDR3 is TGTGCCAGTACGGGGGGGTATCACGGCTACACCTTC. Amino acids: CASTGGYHGYTF. The genes are TRBV6-5 and TRBJ1-2, with TRBD1 as a possible D gene (5 bases). Germline V gene lookup returns CDR1 MNHEY and CDR2 SVGAGI. The CDR3 runs 12 residues. Trimming removed 9 bases at V and 8 bases at J, with 16 bases between.